These 22 T cell receptor beta chains were all obtained from the same sample, sequenced in a study of T cells in Graves' hyperthyroidism and ophthalmopathy. Amplification of TCR beta CDR3 regions was performed using RNA transcripts as template. A first-round RT-PCR of the TCR CDR3 used the HTBI primer set. MiXCR, run by TCRdb on the multiplex PCR reads, gives a single entry per CDR3 protein. The sample lists 500,000 to 600,000 distinct CDR3 sequences, about half occurring once. The sample taken for sequencing was peripheral blood or thyroid tissue (not recorded which). These receptors came from a woman aged 18 to 35 with Graves' hyperthyroidism.

This clonotype has ten or more counts. This sequence joins TRBV4-2 and TRBJ2-7; 9 nucleotides line up with TRBD2. V gave up 1 base and J gave up 0 bases; unmatched junction bases: 4. Germline V gene sequence: CDR1 LGHNA, CDR2 YNFKEQ. The CDR3 spans 16 residues. The CDR3 protein is CASSQGLAVLSYEQYF. CDR3 coding DNA: TGTGCCAGCAGCCAAGGACTAGCGGTTCTCTCCTACGAGCAGTACTTC.

The rearrangement uses TRBV2 and TRBJ1-4; D is ambiguous. With 8 bases removed from V and 11 bases from J, the gap between germline ends came to 15 bases. The CDR3 consists of 12 residues. CDR1 and CDR2 (germline): SNHLY, FYNNEI. This CDR3 reads CASSAENGKLFF. In DNA form, the CDR3 reads TGTGCCAGCTCAGCGGAAAATGGTAAACTGTTTTTT. Full variable domain (missing parts from reference TRBV2 and TRBJ1-4): EPEVTQTPSHQVTQMGQEVILRCVPISNHLYFYWYRQILGQKVEFLVSFYNNEISEKSEIFDDQFSVERPDGSNFTLKIRSTKLEDSAMYFCASSAENGKLFFGSGTQLSVL.

This clonotype occurred many times. The V gene is TRBV5-1, the J gene TRBJ2-5; TRBD2 is a possible D gene (5 bases). CDR1 and CDR2 (germline): SGHRS, YFSETQ. CDR3 length: 14 residues. Trimming removed 4 bases from V and 2 bases from J, with 12 bases in between. The CDR3 DNA sequence: TGCGCCAGCAGCAAGGGATCGGGGCAAGAGACCCAGTACTTC. It translates to CASSKGSGQETQYF.

Many counts were recorded for this clonotype. The chain is built from TRBV18 and TRBJ1-6; no reliable D call. This CDR3 has 13 amino acids. CDR1 KGHSH and CDR2 LQKENI come from the germline V gene. Trimming took off 8 bases at V and 7 bases at J, with 12 bases between the two ends. The CDR3 DNA is TGTGCCAGCAGCCCAGGCCGGAATTCACCCCTCCACTTT. This translates into CASSPGRNSPLHF.

The chain uses TRBV19 and TRBJ2-1; D ambiguous. The CDR3 extends over 13 amino acids. V was cut by 7 bases and J by 0 bases, with 7 bases left in between. Germline V gene sequence: CDR1 LNHDA, CDR2 SQIVND (reference sequence). The CDR3 is CASTLSSYNEQFF. CDR3 in DNA: TGTGCCAGTACCCTGAGCTCCTACAATGAGCAGTTCTTC.

The rearrangement links TRBV10-3 to TRBJ2-1, with 11 bases identical to TRBD2. Germline CDR1 ENHRY, CDR2 SYGVKD. Trimming at V came to 10 bases and at J to 0 bases, leaving 17 bases not matched to a gene. There are 19 residues in the CDR3. For the CDR3, the DNA is TGTGCCACCAAAAAGTTGGGACTAGCGGACGTGAGCTCCTACAATGAGCAGTTCTTC. Amino acid sequence: CATKKLGLADVSSYNEQFF.

This clonotype has only a few counts. The chain employs TRBV30 and TRBJ1-3, with 7 bases matching TRBD1. From germline, CDR1 is GTSNPN and CDR2 SVGIG (reference sequence). This CDR3 region has 15 residues. After removal of 1 base from V and 0 bases from J, the junction contained 3 bases not matched to a gene. CDR3 sequence (DNA): TGTGCCTGGAGTGAGGGGACAGTCTCTGGAAACACCATATATTTT. Translated: CAWSEGTVSGNTIYF.

This sequence joins TRBV6-4 and TRBJ2-5; D gene ambiguous. The V gene's germline CDR1 is MRHNA and CDR2 SNTAGT. The CDR3 spans 16 residues. Trimming removed 3 bases from V and 2 bases from J, with 16 bases in between. The CDR3 DNA is TGTGCCAGCAGTGAAAGAATCAACGAATATCAAGAGACCCAGTACTTC. Translation gives CASSERINEYQETQYF.

This CDR3 is CASNEEYNSPLHF. The CDR3 DNA reads as TGTGCCAGCAATGAGGAGTATAATTCACCCCTCCACTTT. This chain links TRBV2 with TRBJ1-6; D is undetermined. Per the germline V gene, CDR1 is SNHLY and CDR2 is FYNNEI. The CDR3 loop spans 13 amino acids. The ends were cut back, 7 bases at V and 4 bases at J, with 8 bases in the middle.

The V gene is TRBV4-1, the J gene TRBJ1-4, with 8 bases identical to TRBD1. Looked up from germline, CDR1 is MGHRA and CDR2 is YSYEKL. V was clipped by 1 base and J by 8 bases; unmatched bases: 6. The CDR3 has 15 amino acids. As DNA, the CDR3 is TGCGCCAGCAGCCAAGTCCGGGCAGGGGGCGAAAAACTGTTTTTT. As protein: CASSQVRAGGEKLFF.

This clonotype showed up many times. The CDR3 coding sequence is TGTGCCAGTAGTGATGGGGCCAACGTCCTGACTTTC. Protein sequence: CASSDGANVLTF. This rearrangement joins TRBV19 to TRBJ2-6; D not resolved. Germline assignment: CDR1 LNHDA and CDR2 SQIVND (reference sequence). V lost 5 bases and J lost 3, with 2 bases in between. The CDR3 runs to 12 residues.

This clonotype showed up many times. The V gene is TRBV29-1, the J gene TRBJ1-1; D is ambiguous. Trimming removed 2 bases at V and 1 base at J, with 11 bases between. There are 14 residues in the CDR3. The V gene's germline CDR1 is SQVTM and CDR2 ANQGSEA. The CDR3 DNA reads as TGCAGCGTTGAAAATAACCCGGAGAACACTGAAGCTTTCTTT. It is translated as CSVENNPENTEAFF. The whole variable domain, remainder taken from reference TRBV29-1 and TRBJ1-1, is SAVISQKPSRDICQRGTSLTIQCQVDSQVTMMFWYRQQPGQSLTLIATANQGSEATYESGFVIDKFPISRPNLTFSTLTVSNMSPEDSSIYLCSVENNPENTEAFFGQGTRLTVV.

As concerns this clonotype: Possible read error: a much larger clone is one base away. V usage is TRBV2 and J usage is TRBJ1-5; weak D call: TRBD1 (6 bases). Germline CDR1 is SNHLY and CDR2 is FYNNEI. The CDR3 runs 14 residues. The V end lost 11 bases, the J end lost 6 bases, and 20 bases lay between the germline ends. The CDR3 nucleotides read TGTGCCGGCGGATACAAGGGGGGCGGTCAGCCCCAGCATTTT. Its translation is CAGGYKGGGQPQHF.

This sequence joins TRBV7-6 and TRBJ1-2; TRBD1 aligns across 9 bases. The CDR3 has 13 amino acids. Germline V gene sequence: CDR1 SGHVS, CDR2 FNYEAQ. The junction had 4 bases not matched to a gene; V was cut back by 5 bases and J by 6 bases. The CDR3 loop is CASSAGTGNGYTF. DNA of the CDR3: TGTGCCAGCAGCGCCGGGACAGGGAATGGCTACACCTTC. The whole variable domain, remainder taken from reference TRBV7-6 and TRBJ1-2, is GAGVSQSPRYKVTKRGQDVALRCDPISGHVSLYWYRQALGQGPEFLTYFNYEAQQDKSGLPNDRFSAERPEGSISTLTIQRTEQRDSAMYRCASSAGTGNGYTFGSGTRLTVV.

The CDR3 here is CATSRDRRREETQYF. In nucleotides, the CDR3 is TGTGCCACCAGCAGAGATCGGAGGAGGGAAGAGACCCAGTACTTC. The genes are TRBV15 and TRBJ2-5, with D possibly matching TRBD2 (6 bases). CDR3 size: 15 residues. V was clipped by 0 bases and J by 3 bases, with 11 bases between them. Per germline, CDR1 LNHNV and CDR2 YYDKDF (reference sequence).

Many counts were recorded for this clonotype. V is TRBV20-1 and J is TRBJ1-1; no definite D call. Trimming shortened V by 0 bases and J by 0 bases, and 5 bases separated the two germline ends. The CDR3 sequence is 13 residues long. Looked up from germline, CDR1 is DFQATT and CDR2 is SNEGSKA (reference sequence). The CDR3 DNA sequence: TGCAGTGCTAGAGAGAATTTGAACACTGAAGCTTTCTTT. This sequence encodes CSARENLNTEAFF.

The rearrangement joins TRBV10-3 to TRBJ1-1, with D tentatively TRBD1 (6 bases). The CDR3 extends over 13 amino acids. Germline CDR1 ENHRY, CDR2 SYGVKD. V was trimmed by 6 bases and J by 8 bases, leaving 16 bases between them. In DNA, the CDR3 is TGTGCCATCAGAGACAGGACCGACGCAGAAGCTTTCTTT. Amino acid sequence: CAIRDRTDAEAFF.

This clonotype was seen many times. The chain combines TRBV19 with TRBJ1-2, with no clear D. The CDR3 is made up of 14 amino acids. The germline V gene has CDR1 LNHDA and CDR2 SQIVND (reference sequence). Trimming took 7 bases from V and 2 from J, leaving 14 bases between them. In DNA, the CDR3 is TGTGCCAGTACTCAGGAATTGGAGAACTATGGCTACACCTTC. Translated: CASTQELENYGYTF.

This clonotype was detected many times. The chain is built from TRBV5-8 and TRBJ1-1, with no clear D. CDR3 size: 13 residues. V was clipped by 4 bases and J by 0 bases, with 7 bases between them. Germline assignment: CDR1 SGHTS and CDR2 YDEGEE. Here the CDR3 reads CASSVVMNTEAFF. CDR3 DNA: TGTGCCAGCAGCGTCGTTATGAACACTGAAGCTTTCTTT.

The chain links TRBV29-1 to TRBJ1-2; TRBD1 agrees at 7 bases. V gave up 3 bases and J gave up 6 bases; unmatched junction bases: 7. The germline gives CDR1 SQVTM, CDR2 ANQGSEA. This CDR3 region has 13 residues. CDR3 residues: CSVDTGTEDGYTF. For the CDR3, the DNA is TGCAGCGTTGACACCGGGACAGAGGATGGCTACACCTTC.

CDR3 nucleotide sequence: TGTGCCAGTAGTATTAAGGGGCTGCATACGCAGTATTTT. It yields the protein CASSIKGLHTQYF. The gene calls are TRBV19 and TRBJ2-3; tentative D call: TRBD1 (5 bases). Trimming took 3 bases from V and 7 from J, leaving 11 bases between them. This CDR3 is 13 amino acids long. Germline V gives CDR1 LNHDA, CDR2 SQIVND (reference sequence).

This clonotype was found many times. J is TRBJ2-7 and V is TRBV11-3; weak D call: TRBD1 (6 bases). Per germline, CDR1 SGHNT and CDR2 YENEEA. This CDR3 comprises 14 residues. Trimming shortened V by 8 bases and J by 3 bases, and 17 bases separated the two germline ends. The CDR3 is CASGEQGPDYEQYF. The CDR3 DNA sequence: TGTGCCAGCGGCGAACAGGGCCCAGACTACGAGCAGTACTTC.